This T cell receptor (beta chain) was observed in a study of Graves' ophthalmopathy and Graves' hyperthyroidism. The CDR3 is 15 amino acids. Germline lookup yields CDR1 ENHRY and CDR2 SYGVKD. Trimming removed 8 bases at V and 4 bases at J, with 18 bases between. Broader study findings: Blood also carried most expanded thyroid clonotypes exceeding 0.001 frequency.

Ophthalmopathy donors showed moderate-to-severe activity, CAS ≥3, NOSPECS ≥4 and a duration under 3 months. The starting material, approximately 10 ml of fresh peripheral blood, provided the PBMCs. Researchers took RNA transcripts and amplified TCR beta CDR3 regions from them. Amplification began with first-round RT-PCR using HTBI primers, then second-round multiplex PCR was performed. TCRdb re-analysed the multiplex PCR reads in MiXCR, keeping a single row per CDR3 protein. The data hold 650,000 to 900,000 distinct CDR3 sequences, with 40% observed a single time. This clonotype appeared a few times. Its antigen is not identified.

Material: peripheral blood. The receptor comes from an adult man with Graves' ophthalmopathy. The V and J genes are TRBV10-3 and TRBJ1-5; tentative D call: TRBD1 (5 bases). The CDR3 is CAISPEGSSNQPQHF. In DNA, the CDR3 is TGTGCCATCTCCCCAGAGGGGTCTTCGAATCAGCCCCAGCATTTT.